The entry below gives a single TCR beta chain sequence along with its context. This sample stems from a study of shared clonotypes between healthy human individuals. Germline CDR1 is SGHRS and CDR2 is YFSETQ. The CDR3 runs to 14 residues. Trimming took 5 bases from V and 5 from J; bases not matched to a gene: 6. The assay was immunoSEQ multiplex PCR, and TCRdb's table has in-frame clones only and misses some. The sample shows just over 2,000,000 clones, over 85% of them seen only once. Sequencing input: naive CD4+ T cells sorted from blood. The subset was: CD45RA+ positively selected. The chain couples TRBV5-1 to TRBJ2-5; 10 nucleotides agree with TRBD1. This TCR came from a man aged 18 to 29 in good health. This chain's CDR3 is CASSRDRGRETQYF. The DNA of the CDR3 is TGCGCCAGCAGTCGCGACAGGGGGCGGGAGACCCAGTACTTC.